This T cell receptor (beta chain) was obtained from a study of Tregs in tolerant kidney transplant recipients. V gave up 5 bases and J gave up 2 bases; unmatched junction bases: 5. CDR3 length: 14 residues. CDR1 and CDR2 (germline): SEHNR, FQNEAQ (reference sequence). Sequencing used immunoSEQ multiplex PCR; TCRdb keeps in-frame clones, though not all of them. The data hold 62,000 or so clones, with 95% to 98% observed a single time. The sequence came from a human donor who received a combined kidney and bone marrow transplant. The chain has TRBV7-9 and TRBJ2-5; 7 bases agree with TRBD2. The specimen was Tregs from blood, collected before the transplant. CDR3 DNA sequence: TGTGCCAGCAGCCCAGGGACTACACAAGAGACCCAGTACTTC. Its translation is CASSPGTTQETQYF.